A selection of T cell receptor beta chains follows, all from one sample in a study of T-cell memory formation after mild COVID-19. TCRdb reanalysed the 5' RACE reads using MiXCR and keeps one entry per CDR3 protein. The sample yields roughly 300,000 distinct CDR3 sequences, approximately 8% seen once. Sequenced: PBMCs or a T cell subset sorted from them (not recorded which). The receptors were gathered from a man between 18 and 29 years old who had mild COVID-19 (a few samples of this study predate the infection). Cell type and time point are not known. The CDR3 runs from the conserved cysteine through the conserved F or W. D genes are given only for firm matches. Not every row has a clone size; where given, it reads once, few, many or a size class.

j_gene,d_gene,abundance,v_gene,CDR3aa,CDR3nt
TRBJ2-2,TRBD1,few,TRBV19,CASTNGQVPGELFF,TGTGCCAGTACCAACGGACAGGTCCCCGGGGAGCTGTTTTTT
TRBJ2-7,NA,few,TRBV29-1,CSVRTENSYEQYF,TGCAGCGTCCGGACGGAGAACTCCTACGAGCAGTACTTC
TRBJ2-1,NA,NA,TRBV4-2,CASSQDWGQTYNEQFF,TGTGCCAGCAGCCAAGACTGGGGGCAGACCTACAATGAGCAGTTCTTC
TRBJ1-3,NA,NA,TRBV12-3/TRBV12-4,CASSLEVGRYGNTIYF,TGTGCCAGCAGTTTGGAGGTGGGGCGTTATGGAAACACCATATATTTT
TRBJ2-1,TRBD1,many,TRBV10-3,CAIRDTRGHNEQFF,TGTGCCATCAGAGATACTAGGGGGCACAATGAGCAGTTCTTC
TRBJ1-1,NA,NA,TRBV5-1,CASRSTGDGNTEAFF,TGCGCCAGCAGGTCGACGGGAGACGGGAACACTGAAGCTTTCTTT
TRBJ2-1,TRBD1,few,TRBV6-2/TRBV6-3,CASSYRNTGADVQFF,TGTGCCAGCAGTTATCGGAACACAGGGGCCGATGTGCAGTTCTTC
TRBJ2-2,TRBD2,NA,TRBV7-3,CASRPEAGDHTGELFF,TGTGCCAGCAGACCTGAAGCGGGGGACCACACCGGGGAGCTGTTTTTT
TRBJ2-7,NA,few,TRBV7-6,CASSDGLTYEQYF,TGTGCCAGCAGCGACGGGCTAACCTACGAGCAGTACTTC
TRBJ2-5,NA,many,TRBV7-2,CASSLDQGMVETQYF,TGTGCCAGCAGCTTAGATCAGGGGATGGTGGAGACCCAGTACTTC
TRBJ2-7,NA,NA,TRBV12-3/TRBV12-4,CARRVSSKYEQYF,TGTGCCAGAAGAGTTTCATCAAAATACGAGCAGTACTTC